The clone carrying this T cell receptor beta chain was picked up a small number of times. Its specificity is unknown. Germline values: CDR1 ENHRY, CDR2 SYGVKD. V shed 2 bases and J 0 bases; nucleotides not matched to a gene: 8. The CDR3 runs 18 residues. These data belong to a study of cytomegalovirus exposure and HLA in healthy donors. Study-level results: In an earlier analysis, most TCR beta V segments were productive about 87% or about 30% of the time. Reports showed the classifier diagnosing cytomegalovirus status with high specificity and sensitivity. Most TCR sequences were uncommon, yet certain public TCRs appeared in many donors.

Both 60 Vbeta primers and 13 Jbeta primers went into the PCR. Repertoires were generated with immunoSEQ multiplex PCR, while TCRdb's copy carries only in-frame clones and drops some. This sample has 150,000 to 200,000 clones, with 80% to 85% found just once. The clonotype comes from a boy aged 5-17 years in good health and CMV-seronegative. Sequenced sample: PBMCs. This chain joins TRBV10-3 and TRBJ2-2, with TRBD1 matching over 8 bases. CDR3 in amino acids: CAISETDRGEANTGELFF. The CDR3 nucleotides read TGTGCCATCAGTGAGACCGACAGGGGAGAGGCGAACACCGGGGAGCTGTTTTTT.